The clone carrying this T cell receptor beta chain came up many times. Using RNA transcripts as the source, TCR beta CDR3 regions were amplified. HTBI primers were the set used in a first-round RT-PCR of the TCR CDR3. TCRdb reprocessed the multiplex PCR reads with MiXCR, giving one entry per CDR3 protein. The profile shows about 400,000 distinct CDR3 sequences, 13% to 15% of them singletons. With 0 bases removed from V and 7 bases from J, the gap between germline ends came to 25 bases. Germline CDR1 DFQATT, CDR2 SNEGSKA (reference sequence). The CDR3 has 17 residues. This specimen comes from a study of T cells in Graves' hyperthyroidism and ophthalmopathy. The study based diagnoses on clinical symptoms, serum thyroxine and TRAb, thyroid ultrasound and orbital computed tomography.

This rearrangement joins TRBV20-1 to TRBJ2-7; possible D gene TRBD2, 5 bases. The sequencing sample was made of blood. This sequence originates from a woman in her sixties with Graves' ophthalmopathy. CDR3: CSARDPKTPTRPGEQYF. CDR3 nucleotides: TGCAGTGCTAGAGATCCGAAGACCCCGACCCGCCCGGGGGAGCAGTACTTC.